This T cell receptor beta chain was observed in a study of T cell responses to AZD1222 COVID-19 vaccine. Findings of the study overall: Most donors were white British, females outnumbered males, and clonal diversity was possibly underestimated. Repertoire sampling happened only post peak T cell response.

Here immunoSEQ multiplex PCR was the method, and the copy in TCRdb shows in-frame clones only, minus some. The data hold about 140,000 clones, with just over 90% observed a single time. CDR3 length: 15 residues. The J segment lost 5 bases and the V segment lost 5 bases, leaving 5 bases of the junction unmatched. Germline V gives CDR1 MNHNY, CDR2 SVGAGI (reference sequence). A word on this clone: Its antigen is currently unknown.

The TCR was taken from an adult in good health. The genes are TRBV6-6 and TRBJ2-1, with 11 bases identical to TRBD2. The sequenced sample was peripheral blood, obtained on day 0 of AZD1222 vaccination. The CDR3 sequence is CASSHLAGGNNEQFF. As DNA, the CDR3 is TGTGCCAGCAGTCACCTAGCGGGGGGAAACAATGAGCAGTTCTTC.